This is a list of T cell receptor beta chains from one sample in a study of cytomegalovirus exposure and HLA in healthy donors. Clones were sequenced by immunoSEQ multiplex PCR, and TCRdb holds only the in-frame ones, with some missing. The sample includes tens of thousands of clones, around 95% of them seen just once. The sample was PBMCs. These receptors were obtained from a man aged 18 to 30 in good health and CMV-seronegative. Each CDR3 is given without its conserved first and last residue.

V gene	J gene	CDR3 protein
TRBV9	TRBJ2-1	ASSVVPGQGIGNNEQF
TRBV10-3	TRBJ1-5	ANDVRGGQQPQH
TRBV5-5	TRBJ1-4	ASSSSTGIYATNEKLF
TRBV6-1	TRBJ2-7	ASSMGQYYEQY
TRBV27	TRBJ2-3	ASSQTSGRATGTDTQY
TRBV7-2	TRBJ2-5	ASSSGLAGPQETQY
TRBV27	TRBJ1-5	ASSSTGGKGQPQH
TRBV6-1	TRBJ2-7	ASSEGGGPYEQY
TRBV9	TRBJ2-5	ASSLGTGGQETQY
TRBV4-1	TRBJ2-2	ASSRTGGNTGELF
TRBV7-7	TRBJ2-3	ASSLGSGRGTDTQY
TRBV6-5	TRBJ2-2	ASWAPWEGGELF
TRBV5-1	TRBJ2-7	ASTPEGTGAYEQY
TRBV29-1	TRBJ1-2	SVRDRRYGYT
TRBV19	TRBJ2-7	ASSFGLVSNYEQY
TRBV28	TRBJ1-4	ASLQGANEKLF
TRBV5-1	TRBJ1-4	ASSAGWGFNEKLF
TRBV7-7	TRBJ2-1	ASSSRTGTGPYNEQF
TRBV5-6	TRBJ1-3	ASSLAGGGNTTY
TRBV11-3	TRBJ2-5	ASSLGVAGTQETQY
TRBV19	TRBJ2-3	ASSSMEGFADTQY
TRBV7-9	TRBJ1-1	ASSFADRDTEAF
TRBV7-9	TRBJ1-3	ASSETGNSGNTIY
TRBV27	TRBJ2-7	ASRDPGGREQY
TRBV30	TRBJ2-5	AWSFTTGGGETQY
TRBV7-9	TRBJ2-7	ASRGTGGYEQY
TRBV11-2	TRBJ2-7	ASSLGFLYRGDSYEQY
TRBV2	TRBJ1-5	ASIPGGSNQPQH
TRBV29-1	TRBJ1-2	SANGGVGYT
TRBV5-1	TRBJ1-1	ASSLGTGRQNTEAF
TRBV11-1	TRBJ2-7	ASSLRDSNYEQY
TRBV19	TRBJ1-2	ASSKERDGNYGYT
TRBV4-2	TRBJ2-2	ASSQNTGELF
TRBV6-5	TRBJ1-5	ASRTGNNQPQH
TRBV11-2	TRBJ1-2	ASSLAGGGYGYT
TRBV27	TRBJ2-3	ASSSGGDTQY
TRBV9	TRBJ2-3	ASSVQGAQADTQY
TRBV7-9	TRBJ2-6	ASSPRGRDSGANVLT
TRBV9	TRBJ1-4	ASSGGQSAGEKLF
TRBV19	TRBJ2-7	ASSMFLTYEQY
TRBV6-1	TRBJ2-5	ASSEDLRTSQKETQY
TRBV7-9	TRBJ2-7	ASSSSSGDASYEQY
TRBV4-2	TRBJ2-6	ASSQDRVSGANVLT
TRBV18	TRBJ1-1	ASSPTATLTTF
TRBV4-1	TRBJ1-2	ASSQGGGKGNYGYT